Below are 26 T cell receptor beta chains sequenced from a single sample in a study of blood T cell repertoires in COVID-19. TCRdb's table, derived via immunoSEQ multiplex PCR, lists solely in-frame clones and lacks some. The sample lists about 160,000 clones, 86% seen once, with roughly 4% in the top ten. Sample: peripheral blood. Receptor source: a woman aged 70-85 years with acute or convalescent COVID-19.

The chain carries TRBV15 and TRBJ1-5, with a possible D match to TRBD1 (6 bases). The CDR3 covers 18 residues. Per germline, CDR1 LNHNV and CDR2 YYDKDF (reference sequence). V gave up 5 bases and J gave up 1 base, with 21 bases separating them. CDR3 amino acids: CATSGRWTSGQSNQPQHF. CDR3 nucleotide sequence: TGTGCCACCAGCGGGCGTTGGACCAGTGGACAGAGCAATCAGCCCCAGCATTTT.

V gene TRBV5-6 combines with J gene TRBJ1-2; TRBD1 aligns across 8 bases. With V trimmed by 2 bases and J by 3 bases, 6 bases remained unmatched. Germline CDR1 SGHDT, CDR2 YYEEEE. This CDR3 has 15 amino acids. Here the CDR3 reads CASSFGQGWDYGYTF. CDR3 sequence (DNA): TGTGCCAGCAGCTTTGGACAGGGATGGGACTATGGCTACACCTTC. Based on the CDR3 plus reference TRBV5-6 and TRBJ1-2, the full variable domain is DAGVTQSPTHLIKTRGQQVTLRCSPKSGHDTVSWYQQALGQGPQFIFQYYEEEERQRGNFPDRFSGHQFPNYSSELNVNALLLGDSALYLCASSFGQGWDYGYTFGSGTRLTVV.

The J gene is TRBJ1-2, the V gene TRBV24-1; 12 bases are a match to TRBD1. The length of the CDR3 is 15 residues. The ends lost 4 bases at V and 7 bases at J; junction bases unmatched: 6. Germline CDR1 reads KGHDR; CDR2 reads SFDVKD. CDR3 region: CATSEAGQGARGYTF. The CDR3 DNA follows: TGTGCCACCAGTGAAGCGGGACAGGGGGCGCGTGGCTACACCTTC.

The V and J genes are TRBV5-6 and TRBJ2-1, with TRBD1 as a possible D gene (6 bases). Germline CDR1 reads SGHDT; CDR2 reads YYEEEE. The length of the CDR3 is 13 residues. V lost 4 bases, J lost 5 bases, and 10 bases lay in between. The CDR3 bases are TGTGCCAGCAGCCCTACAGGGAACAATGAGCAGTTCTTC. Protein: CASSPTGNNEQFF.

The chain uses TRBV6-1 and TRBJ2-5, with D possibly being TRBD2 (6 bases). There are 14 residues in the CDR3. V shed 0 bases and J shed 7 bases, with 12 bases lying between them. Germline CDR1 MNHNS, CDR2 SASEGT. The CDR3 DNA is TGTGCCAGCAGTGAAGCGAGACTAGAAGGGACCCAGTACTTC. Translating gives CASSEARLEGTQYF.

The table lists this clone with a count of one. The chain employs TRBV19 and TRBJ1-2, with D perhaps TRBD1 (6 bases). This CDR3 region has 16 residues. Trimming took off 6 bases at V and 5 bases at J, with 22 bases between the two ends. CDR1 and CDR2 (germline): LNHDA, SQIVND (reference sequence). CDR3 residues: CASSLDRLPGQYGYTF. The DNA of the CDR3 is TGTGCCAGTAGCCTAGACCGACTACCGGGACAATATGGCTACACCTTC.

The genes are TRBV20-1 and TRBJ1-5; maybe TRBD1 (5 bases). From germline, CDR1 is DFQATT and CDR2 SNEGSKA (reference sequence). The CDR3 sequence is 13 residues long. Trimming cost V 3 bases and J 7 bases, with 13 bases left between them. CDR3 DNA: TGCAGTGCTAGTCGGGGGGGGGAACAGCCCCAGCATTTT. Amino acids: CSASRGGEQPQHF.

In DNA, the CDR3 is TGTGCCAGCAGACGGGACAGGGATAATTCACCCCTCCACTTT. It yields the protein CASRRDRDNSPLHF. The chain employs TRBV11-2 and TRBJ1-6, with 9 bases lining up with TRBD1. Germline V gene data show CDR1 as SGHAT and CDR2 as FQNNGV. The length of the CDR3 is 14 residues. The V and J ends lost 6 bases and 5 bases, in that order; junction bases with no gene match: 2.

The chain carries TRBV6-5 and TRBJ1-2, with D unresolved. Deletions cut 6 bases from V and 5 bases from J, with 16 bases between. CDR1 is MNHEY and CDR2 is SVGAGI in the germline V gene. This CDR3 comprises 14 residues. The CDR3 nucleotides read TGTGCCAGCAGCCCCGCCGGGAGGGAGTATGGCTACACCTTC. It codes for CASSPAGREYGYTF.

This clone was observed a few times. The V call is TRBV18, the J call TRBJ1-4, with 7 bases aligning to TRBD1. From germline, CDR1 is KGHSH and CDR2 LQKENI. This CDR3 has 15 amino acids. V was pared by 3 bases and J by 6 bases, with 7 bases of the junction left unmatched. Here the CDR3 reads CASSPYRTGHEKLFF. The CDR3, as DNA: TGTGCCAGCTCACCGTATCGGACAGGACATGAAAAACTGTTTTTT. Complete variable domain (other parts from reference TRBV18 and TRBJ1-4): NAGVMQNPRHLVRRRGQEARLRCSPMKGHSHVYWYRQLPEEGLKFMVYLQKENIIDESGMPKERFSAEFPKEGPSILRIQQVVRGDSAAYFCASSPYRTGHEKLFFGSGTQLSVL.

The CDR3 is CASSLNTAGAYEQYF. The CDR3 bases are TGTGCCAGCAGCTTAAATACGGCAGGGGCCTACGAGCAGTACTTC. The chain carries TRBV7-9 and TRBJ2-7, with D possibly TRBD1 on 6 matching bases. V lost 2 bases and J 2 bases, leaving 13 bases between the germline ends. CDR1 and CDR2 (germline): SEHNR, FQNEAQ (reference sequence). This CDR3 region has 15 residues.

Only a few counts were recorded for this clone. This rearrangement joins TRBV3-1 (or the pseudogene TRBV3-2) to TRBJ1-3; no reliable D call. Trimming shortened V by 0 bases and J by 7 bases, and 4 bases separated the two germline ends. Germline CDR1 and CDR2: LGHDT and YNNKEL (reference sequence). The CDR3 covers 12 residues. The CDR3, as DNA: TGTGCCAGCAGCCAAGAGAGGAACACCATATATTTT. This encodes CASSQERNTIYF.

The J gene is TRBJ2-3, the V gene TRBV5-6, with D possibly TRBD2 on 5 matching bases. V lost 4 bases and J lost 5, with 11 bases in between. CDR1 is SGHDT, CDR2 YYEEEE, per germline. The CDR3 covers 13 residues. The CDR3 DNA sequence: TGTGCCAGCAGCAGGGCCGGGGAAGATACGCAGTATTTT. It encodes CASSRAGEDTQYF.

The genes are TRBV14 and TRBJ1-2; 10 positions agree with TRBD1. Per the germline V gene, CDR1 is SGHDN and CDR2 is FVKESK. The CDR3 loop spans 15 amino acids. The J segment lost 4 bases and the V segment lost 4 bases, leaving 6 bases of the junction unmatched. DNA for the CDR3: TGTGCCAGCAGCCGACAGGGGGCGGCCCTCTATGGCTACACCTTC. Translated, it gives CASSRQGAALYGYTF.

The chain couples TRBV6-2 or TRBV6-3 to TRBJ2-1, with 13 bases that match TRBD2. This CDR3 comprises 16 residues. The germline gives CDR1 MNHEY, CDR2 SVGEGT. The V and J ends lost 4 bases and 7 bases, in that order; junction bases with no gene match: 7. CDR3 region: CASSSWTSGRTNEQFF. In DNA form, the CDR3 reads TGTGCCAGCAGTTCCTGGACTAGCGGGAGAACTAATGAGCAGTTCTTC.

The chain recombines TRBV4-3 with TRBJ1-3; D is undetermined. The V end was cut by 0 bases, the J end by 0 bases, with 12 bases between. This CDR3 has 17 residues. Germline assignment: CDR1 LGHNA and CDR2 YSLEER. CDR3 coding DNA: TGCGCCAGCAGCCAAGATCCGGCGGCCAGCTCTGGAAACACCATATATTTT. The encoded protein is CASSQDPAASSGNTIYF.

The chain employs TRBV18 and TRBJ2-1, with a weak D call TRBD2 (5 bases). The germline CDR1 and CDR2 sequences are KGHSH and LQKENI. Trimming took off 3 bases at V and 4 bases at J, with 16 bases between the two ends. This CDR3 has 16 amino acids. CDR3 region: CASSPNWSGGYNEQFF. CDR3 coding DNA: TGTGCCAGCTCACCGAACTGGAGCGGAGGTTACAATGAGCAGTTCTTC. The variable domain in full, completed from reference TRBV18 and TRBJ2-1, reads NAGVMQNPRHLVRRRGQEARLRCSPMKGHSHVYWYRQLPEEGLKFMVYLQKENIIDESGMPKERFSAEFPKEGPSILRIQQVVRGDSAAYFCASSPNWSGGYNEQFFGPGTRLTVL.

This clone was recorded once. The chain employs TRBV7-9 and TRBJ1-4; 7 bases agree with TRBD1. The germline gives CDR1 SEHNR, CDR2 FQNEAQ (reference sequence). V lost 3 bases to trimming and J lost 7 bases; unmatched junction nucleotides: 8. The CDR3 is 15 amino acids. DNA of the CDR3: TGTGCCAGCAGCTTTCGTCAGGGGGTGGGTGAAAAACTGTTTTTT. This encodes CASSFRQGVGEKLFF. The full variable domain, completed using reference TRBV7-9 and TRBJ1-4, is DTGVSQNPRHKITKRGQNVTFRCDPISEHNRLYWYRQTLGQGPEFLTYFQNEAQLEKSRLLSDRFSAERPKGSFSTLEIQRTEQGDSAMYLCASSFRQGVGEKLFFGSGTQLSVL.

This chain links TRBV10-3 with TRBJ1-3, with TRBD1 identical over 7 bases. J lost 2 bases, V lost 5 bases, and 9 bases had no gene match. Germline loops: CDR1 ENHRY, CDR2 SYGVKD. CDR3 length: 16 residues. The CDR3 sequence: CAISPDRMLTGNTIYF. DNA for the CDR3: TGTGCCATCAGTCCGGACAGGATGCTTACTGGAAACACCATATATTTT.

The chain uses TRBV18 and TRBJ2-7; D possibly corresponds to TRBD2 (6 bases). The germline V gene encodes CDR1 KGHSH and CDR2 LQKENI. The V gene lost 0 bases and the J gene lost 6 bases, with 9 bases spanning the gap. The CDR3 consists of 13 residues. The CDR3: CASSPPLGGEQYF. The CDR3 nucleotides are TGTGCCAGCTCACCACCTTTGGGGGGCGAGCAGTACTTC.

The chain couples TRBV5-6 to TRBJ2-3; TRBD2 is a possible D gene (6 bases). The V and J ends lost 3 bases and 3 bases respectively, with 17 bases between them. The CDR3 consists of 16 residues. Germline-derived CDR1 and CDR2 are SGHDT and YYEEEE. The CDR3 DNA sequence: TGTGCCAGCAGCTACCGAAGTAGCGGAGGGACAGATACGCAGTATTTT. Translated, it gives CASSYRSSGGTDTQYF. Full variable domain (rest looked up from reference TRBV5-6 and TRBJ2-3): DAGVTQSPTHLIKTRGQQVTLRCSPKSGHDTVSWYQQALGQGPQFIFQYYEEEERQRGNFPDRFSGHQFPNYSSELNVNALLLGDSALYLCASSYRSSGGTDTQYFGPGTRLTVL.

The rearrangement links TRBV7-8 to TRBJ2-1, with 7 nucleotides matching TRBD2. V lost 1 base to trimming and J lost 9 bases; unmatched junction nucleotides: 3. This CDR3 is built from 13 residues. The V gene's germline CDR1 is SGHVS and CDR2 FQNEAQ. CDR3 loop: CASSLVTSAEQFF. The CDR3, as DNA: TGTGCCAGCAGCTTAGTTACTAGCGCTGAGCAGTTCTTC.

J is TRBJ1-1 and V is TRBV7-8; 8 positions agree with TRBD1. The ends lost 5 bases at V and 4 bases at J; junction bases unmatched: 9. The CDR3 is 15 amino acids. Looked up from germline, CDR1 is SGHVS and CDR2 is FQNEAQ. CDR3 residues: CASSPRTGRTTEAFF. The CDR3 coding sequence is TGTGCCAGCAGCCCTCGGACAGGGCGGACCACTGAAGCTTTCTTT.

V and J are TRBV5-1 and TRBJ2-1, with 8 positions matching TRBD2. The CDR3 is made up of 15 amino acids. Per germline, CDR1 SGHRS and CDR2 YFSETQ. The ends lost 2 bases at V and 8 bases at J; junction bases unmatched: 9. The CDR3 loop reads CASSLSGRESDEQFF. The CDR3 nucleotides are TGCGCCAGCAGCTTATCCGGGAGGGAAAGCGATGAGCAGTTCTTC.

The V and J genes are TRBV18 and TRBJ1-3; tentative D call: TRBD1 (6 bases). CDR3 length: 17 amino acids. Germline CDR1 is KGHSH and CDR2 is LQKENI. The ends were cut back, 3 bases at V and 0 bases at J, with 15 bases in the middle. The CDR3 sequence: CASSPIRGAGSGNTIYF. Here the CDR3 DNA reads TGTGCCAGCTCACCTATCAGGGGCGCGGGCTCTGGAAACACCATATATTTT.

This clone appeared a few times. The J gene is TRBJ2-7, the V gene TRBV9, with D unclear. V lost 0 bases and J lost 5, with 9 bases in between. The CDR3 is made up of 13 amino acids. The germline gives CDR1 SGDLS, CDR2 YYNGEE. CDR3: CASSVESTHEQYF. DNA of the CDR3: TGTGCCAGCAGCGTAGAATCTACCCACGAGCAGTACTTC. Based on the CDR3 plus reference TRBV9 and TRBJ2-7, the full variable domain is DSGVTQTPKHLITATGQRVTLRCSPRSGDLSVYWYQQSLDQGLQFLIQYYNGEERAKGNILERFSAQQFPDLHSELNLSSLELGDSALYFCASSVESTHEQYFGPGTRLTVT.